This TCR beta chain was profiled in a study of blood T cell repertoires in COVID-19. Whole-study context: COVID-19 samples collected from the United States, Italy and Spain covered acute and convalescent phases. PBMCs, B-cell-depleted T cells, or T cells were the source of the cDNA or gDNA that made up the material.

The table came from immunoSEQ multiplex PCR; TCRdb's copy has only in-frame clones and leaves some out. The sample yields 85,000 to 120,000 clones, over 55% seen once. The specimen was peripheral blood. This sequence originates from a human donor with acute or convalescent COVID-19. The donor label of this sample is uncertain.

CDR3 coding DNA: TGTGCCAGCAGTGAAGTTAACAGGGGGCAATCAAACACCATATATTTT. Residues: CASSEVNRGQSNTIYF. The chain couples TRBV6-1 to TRBJ1-3, with 9 bases that match TRBD1. This CDR3 contains 16 residues. Germline trimming cut 1 base from V and 6 bases from J; bases unmatched to any gene: 7. Germline assignment: CDR1 MNHNS and CDR2 SASEGT.